This entry lists 22 T cell receptor beta chains sequenced from one sample in a study of monozygotic twins with inflammatory bowel disease (dated by TCRdb to the late 2010s). Library method: 5' RACE. The sequencer listed for this sample is Illumina HiSeq 2500. Following reprocessing of the reads by TCRdb, the data hold one row per CDR3 protein sequence and no DNA is available. The sample has 420,000 or so distinct CDR3 sequences on record. Of the sample, under 3% falls within the top ten clones. The sequencing input was blood. The receptors here all came from a human donor with ulcerative colitis or Crohn's disease, or a healthy co-twin of an affected twin (not recorded which).

The chain combines TRBV7-2 with TRBJ1-2; the D call from TCRdb, TRBD1, cannot be confirmed without DNA. Germline values: CDR1 SGHTA, CDR2 FQGNSA. CDR3 length: 16 amino acids. The CDR3 sequence is CASSLFRGQNNYGYTF. The full variable domain, its missing parts supplied by reference TRBV7-2 and TRBJ1-2, is GAGVSQSPSNKVTEKGKDVELRCDPISGHTALYWYRQSLGQGLEFLIYFQGNSAPDKSGLPSDRFSAERTGGSVSTLTIQRTQQEDSAVYLCASSLFRGQNNYGYTFGSGTRLTVV.

This rearrangement joins TRBV5-1 to TRBJ2-7; the D gene TCRdb calls, TRBD2, cannot be checked with no DNA. CDR1 is SGHRS, CDR2 YFSETQ, per germline. This CDR3 contains 15 residues. CDR3 loop: CASTILPSGGYEQYF.

This rearrangement joins TRBV10-1 to TRBJ2-1; absent DNA, TCRdb's TRBD2 call cannot be checked. Germline V gene lookup returns CDR1 WNHNN and CDR2 SYGVQD (reference sequence). The CDR3 consists of 15 residues. The CDR3 reads CASSLSGGLNNEQFF.

The chain uses TRBV10-3 and TRBJ1-5. The CDR3 has 12 amino acids. From germline, CDR1 is ENHRY and CDR2 SYGVKD. This chain's CDR3 is CAISQGNQPQHF.

The CDR3 loop is CSASRRSGTEAFF. This sequence joins TRBV20-1 and TRBJ1-1. The CDR3 is 13 residues long. CDR1 is DFQATT, CDR2 SNEGSKA, per germline (reference sequence).

J is TRBJ2-7 and V is TRBV10-3; as DNA is missing, the TRBD2 call by TCRdb cannot be tested. The CDR3 spans 13 residues. Germline values: CDR1 ENHRY, CDR2 SYGVKD. CDR3 region: CAISGDSQWEQYF.

Here the CDR3 reads CASSLRGPPYEQYF. The gene calls are TRBV7-2 and TRBJ2-7; TCRdb designates TRBD1, a call that cannot be tested without DNA. The germline V gene encodes CDR1 SGHTA and CDR2 FQGNSA. This CDR3 has 14 residues.

This chain connects TRBV20-1 to TRBJ1-3; TCRdb designates TRBD1, a call that cannot be tested without DNA. The germline gives CDR1 DFQATT, CDR2 SNEGSKA (reference sequence). This CDR3 spans 14 amino acids. The CDR3 sequence: CSAPSRGVGNTIYF.

The chain couples TRBV7-9 to TRBJ2-7. The CDR3 covers 14 residues. The germline CDR1 and CDR2 sequences are SEHNR and FQNEAQ (reference sequence). The CDR3 loop is CASSFTVGTYEQYF.

V is TRBV5-1 and J is TRBJ2-2; without DNA, the TCRdb call of TRBD1 cannot be checked. Germline V lookup: CDR1 SGHRS, CDR2 YFSETQ. The CDR3 totals 16 residues. CDR3 amino acids: CASSLTGLANTGELFF.

The CDR3 protein is CASSLAPNQPQHF. The chain carries TRBV5-1 and TRBJ1-5. This CDR3 has 13 residues. Per the germline V gene, CDR1 is SGHRS and CDR2 is YFSETQ.

V and J are TRBV5-5 and TRBJ1-1; the D call from TCRdb, TRBD1, cannot be confirmed without DNA. This CDR3 has 18 residues. Germline-derived CDR1 and CDR2 are SGHKS and YYEKEE (reference sequence). The CDR3 loop is CASSSTHRDRVVGTEAFF.

The V and J genes are TRBV3-1 and TRBJ1-2. This CDR3 has 12 residues. Germline values: CDR1 LGHDT, CDR2 YNNKEL (reference sequence). CDR3 in amino acids: CASGEGGYGYTF.

The V gene is TRBV28, the J gene TRBJ2-3; the D gene TCRdb calls, TRBD1, cannot be checked with no DNA. Germline V gene sequence: CDR1 MDHEN, CDR2 SYDVKM. The CDR3 length is 16 residues. This CDR3 is CASSPPKGAKGDTQYF.

The CDR3 sequence: CASSYTVQETQYF. The chain combines TRBV6-5 with TRBJ2-5. The CDR3 runs 13 residues. Germline CDR1 is MNHEY and CDR2 is SVGAGI.

V gene TRBV20-1 combines with J gene TRBJ2-7; no DNA is available, so the TRBD2 call from TCRdb remains unchecked. The germline V gene has CDR1 DFQATT and CDR2 SNEGSKA (reference sequence). The CDR3 has 15 amino acids. The CDR3 loop reads CSAAGTSGGAYEQYF.

V is TRBV15 and J is TRBJ1-3. The CDR3 has 16 residues. The V gene's germline CDR1 is LNHNV and CDR2 YYDKDF (reference sequence). CDR3 sequence reads: CATSRSSDGSGNTIYF.

V is TRBV11-1 and J is TRBJ2-2; TCRdb designates TRBD1, a call that cannot be tested without DNA. The CDR3 is 18 residues long. From germline, CDR1 is SGHAT and CDR2 FQDESV (reference sequence). CDR3 in amino acids: CASSFFPADQGNTGELFF.

This chain joins TRBV20-1 and TRBJ2-1. Germline values: CDR1 DFQATT, CDR2 SNEGSKA (reference sequence). CDR3 size: 12 residues. The CDR3 here is CSAKSHRDEQFF.

The rearrangement joins TRBV5-1 to TRBJ2-7; the TCRdb D gene call, TRBD1, has no DNA to confirm it. There are 17 residues in the CDR3. Germline CDR1 reads SGHRS; CDR2 reads YFSETQ. The CDR3 region is CASSLWPTGAEPHEQYF.

The rearrangement joins TRBV12-3 or TRBV12-4 to TRBJ1-2. The CDR3 runs to 16 residues. CDR3: CASSLNAGGGYYGYTF.

This chain links TRBV7-9 with TRBJ1-4; lacking DNA, the TRBD1 call made by TCRdb goes unchecked. The CDR3 covers 15 residues. The germline CDR1 and CDR2 sequences are SEHNR and FQNEAQ (reference sequence). This CDR3 is CASSPDRPTNEKLFF.